Here is one T cell receptor beta chain with its context. At least ten counts were recorded for this clonotype. Its antigen has not been determined. No base qualities exist here, and no much larger clone lies one base off it. The sample originates from a study of T cell repertoires in cytomegalovirus infection (dated 2019 in TCRdb). General notes on the study: The peptide stimulations were aimed at well-studied HLA-B-restricted epitopes as well as recently identified HLA-C-restricted CMV epitopes, whose presentation resists viral immunomodulation. Because public TCR beta signatures pointed to carriage of CMV infection together with the matching HLA type, the HLA type of each donor mattered for the analysis. Study-level results and caveats: Cumulative frequency of public TCR beta family members discriminated carriers of CMV infection plus the relevant HLA type in this cohort and an independent roughly 320-donor cohort. The ex vivo response was dominated by HLA-C-restricted CMV-specific TCR beta clonotypes, which also provided the single most frequent clonotype in two of eight donors.

CDR1 and CDR2, looked up from the germline V gene, are SGHTA and FQGNSA. The CDR3 measures 16 amino acids from cysteine to phenylalanine. Solely the CDR3 DNA is kept, with 48 bases framed from the first base. From V the trimming removes 5 bases and from J it removes 1 base, while the gene matches leave 11 bases of the junction unaccounted for. Data came from an Illumina HiSeq 1500. In TCRdb, the public reads were trimmed at Q25 with fastp and aligned with MiXCR, with productive beta chains retained. A single entry per CDR3 protein holds the most common genes and DNA from its merged rows. Across this sample there are 640,000 or so distinct CDR3 sequences, with roughly a third seen only once. The ten most abundant clones make up about 20% of the sample. This specimen's treatment or condition label, per the study, means: in vitro stimulation with specific CMV peptide epitopes to enrich CMV-specific T cells.

The input for sequencing was cultured PBMCs, taken from culture after CMV antigen stimulation. The chain is encoded by TRBV7-2 joined to TRBJ2-7; TRBD1 agrees with 7 junctional bases. This receptor was obtained from a human donor in good health (CMV status not recorded). Some clones in this sample may be carry-over from other donors' samples. The encoded CDR3 is CASSADRVAVSYEQYF. The DNA is as follows: TGTGCCAGCAGCGCCGACAGGGTAGCCGTTTCCTACGAGCAGTACTTC.